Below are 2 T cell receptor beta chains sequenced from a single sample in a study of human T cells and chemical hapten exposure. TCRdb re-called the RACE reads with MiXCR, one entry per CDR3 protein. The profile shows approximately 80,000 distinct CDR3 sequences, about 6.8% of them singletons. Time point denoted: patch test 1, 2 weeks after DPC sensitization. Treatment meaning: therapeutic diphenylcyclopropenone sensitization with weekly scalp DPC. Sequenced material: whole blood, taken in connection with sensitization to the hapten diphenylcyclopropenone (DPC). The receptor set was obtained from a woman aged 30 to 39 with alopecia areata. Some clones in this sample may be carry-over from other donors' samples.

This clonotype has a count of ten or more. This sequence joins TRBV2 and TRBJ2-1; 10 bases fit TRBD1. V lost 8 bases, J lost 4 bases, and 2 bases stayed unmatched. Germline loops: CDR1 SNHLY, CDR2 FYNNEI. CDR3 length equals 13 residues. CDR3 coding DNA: TGTGCCAGCCGGGACAGGGGATACAATGAGCAGTTCTTC. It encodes CASRDRGYNEQFF.

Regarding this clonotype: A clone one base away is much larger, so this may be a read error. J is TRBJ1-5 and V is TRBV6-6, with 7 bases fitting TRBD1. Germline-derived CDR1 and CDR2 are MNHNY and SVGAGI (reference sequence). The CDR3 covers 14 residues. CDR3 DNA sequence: TGTGCCAGCAGTTACGGGACAGAAAATCAGCCCCAGAATTTT. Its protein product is CASSYGTENQPQNF.